This T cell receptor beta chain was profiled in a study of T cells in Graves' hyperthyroidism and ophthalmopathy. Per the germline V gene, CDR1 is SNHLY and CDR2 is FYNNEI. The length of the CDR3 is 13 residues. Trimming left V 2 bases short and J 12 bases short, with 14 bases between. What was amplified from RNA transcripts were TCR beta CDR3 regions. A first-round RT-PCR of the TCR CDR3 used the HTBI primer set. One entry per CDR3 protein results from TCRdb running MiXCR on the multiplex PCR reads. The sample contains around 340,000 distinct CDR3 sequences, 16% of which appear only once. Worth noting for this clonotype: The antigen remains unidentified.

With a duration under 2 months, the hyperthyroidism was newly diagnosed in patients aged 18 to 65. Patients were excluded because of uncontrolled infection, other autoimmune disease, pregnancy or lactation. The study based diagnoses on clinical symptoms, serum thyroxine and TRAb, thyroid ultrasound and orbital computed tomography. General study points: Most expanded thyroid clonotypes above 0.001 recurred in blood.

The gene calls are TRBV2 and TRBJ2-1; D ambiguous. Sequenced: blood. The receptor was isolated from a man aged 25 to 45 with Graves' hyperthyroidism. Written as DNA, the CDR3 is TGTGCCAGCAGTGAATCGGTCAAATCAGTGCAGTTCTTC. This codes for CASSESVKSVQFF. Supplemented by reference TRBV2 and TRBJ2-1, the full variable domain reads EPEVTQTPSHQVTQMGQEVILRCVPISNHLYFYWYRQILGQKVEFLVSFYNNEISEKSEIFDDQFSVERPDGSNFTLKIRSTKLEDSAMYFCASSESVKSVQFFGPGTRLTVL.